The next 17 T cell receptor beta chains were all read from a single sample in a study of blood T cell repertoires in COVID-19. Data came from immunoSEQ multiplex PCR; TCRdb stores just in-frame clones and leaves some out. The sample comprises around 400,000 clones, roughly 90% of which are singletons, and 1% to 1.5% rests with the top ten. Sequenced material: peripheral blood. The receptor set was obtained from a man aged 40-55 years with acute or convalescent COVID-19.

Here the CDR3 reads CASSYRRQAEKLFF. The CDR3 nucleotides are TGTGCCAGCAGTTACCGACGACAGGCAGAAAAACTGTTTTTT. V usage is TRBV6-5 and J usage is TRBJ1-4, with a possible D match to TRBD1 (6 bases). The CDR3 runs to 14 residues. Looked up from germline, CDR1 is MNHEY and CDR2 is SVGAGI. Trimming stripped 2 bases from V and 8 bases from J, with 12 bases between.

The V call is TRBV9, the J call TRBJ2-6, with D possibly being TRBD1 (6 bases). The germline gives CDR1 SGDLS, CDR2 YYNGEE. Trimming cost V 3 bases and J 3 bases, with 22 bases left between them. The CDR3 consists of 19 residues. CDR3 amino acids: CASSANRDMTSYGANVLTF. Here the CDR3 DNA reads TGTGCCAGCAGCGCCAACAGGGACATGACAAGCTATGGGGCCAACGTCCTGACTTTC.

A few counts support this clone. This chain joins TRBV5-1 and TRBJ2-1; 12 bases line up with TRBD2. The CDR3 extends over 17 amino acids. V gave up 2 bases and J gave up 1 base; unmatched junction bases: 4. CDR1 is SGHRS and CDR2 is YFSETQ in the germline V gene. CDR3 coding DNA: TGCGCCAGCAGCTTACTAGCGGGAGGCCCGTCCTACAATGAGCAGTTCTTC. It translates to CASSLLAGGPSYNEQFF.

CDR3 sequence (DNA): TGTGCCAGTAGTATAGACCGACAGGAACCTCCTCAGCATTTT. It specifies CASSIDRQEPPQHF. The genes are TRBV19 and TRBJ1-5; tentatively, D is TRBD1 (6 bases). Trimming pared 0 bases from V and 13 bases from J, leaving 16 bases between. CDR1 is LNHDA, CDR2 SQIVND, per germline (reference sequence). This CDR3 is built from 14 residues.

The chain has TRBV6-2 or TRBV6-3 and TRBJ1-5; D possibly corresponds to TRBD1 (6 bases). V lost 2 bases and J 5 bases, leaving 10 bases between the germline ends. Germline CDR1 is MNHEY and CDR2 is SVGEGT. The CDR3 is 14 amino acids. In nucleotides, the CDR3 is TGTGCCAGCAGTTACCTGGACAGTTATCAGCCCCAGCATTTT. This sequence encodes CASSYLDSYQPQHF.

This sequence joins TRBV15 and TRBJ2-1; TRBD2 is a possible D gene (5 bases). CDR3 length: 14 amino acids. V lost 0 bases, J lost 5 bases, and 8 bases lay in between. Germline V lookup: CDR1 LNHNV, CDR2 YYDKDF (reference sequence). CDR3: CATSRDIGDNEQFF. DNA for the CDR3: TGTGCCACCAGCAGAGACATCGGGGACAATGAGCAGTTCTTC. Complete variable domain (other parts from reference TRBV15 and TRBJ2-1): DAMVIQNPRYQVTQFGKPVTLSCSQTLNHNVMYWYQQKSSQAPKLLFHYYDKDFNNEADTPDNFQSRRPNTSFCFLDIRSPGLGDTAMYLCATSRDIGDNEQFFGPGTRLTVL.

This sequence joins TRBV27 and TRBJ2-1, with 8 nucleotides matching TRBD2. CDR3 length: 16 residues. V shed 2 bases and J 6 bases; nucleotides not matched to a gene: 9. Per germline, CDR1 MNHEY and CDR2 SMNVEV (reference sequence). As DNA, the CDR3 is TGTGCCAGCAGTTTAACTAGCGGCCAAACCCTCAATGAGCAGTTCTTC. This translates into CASSLTSGQTLNEQFF.

The chain has TRBV27 and TRBJ1-1; D not certain. Germline CDR1 reads MNHEY; CDR2 reads SMNVEV (reference sequence). The CDR3 contains 13 residues. Trimming cost V 3 bases and J 0 bases, with 5 bases left between them. The CDR3 DNA reads as TGTGCCAGCAGTTTGAGAATGAACACTGAAGCTTTCTTT. Protein: CASSLRMNTEAFF.

This clone has only one observation. This rearrangement joins TRBV29-1 to TRBJ2-1; possibly TRBD2 for D (5 bases). CDR1 is SQVTM, CDR2 ANQGSEA, per germline. V was pared by 2 bases and J by 4 bases, with 15 bases between. This CDR3 is built from 15 residues. The DNA of the CDR3 is TGCAGCGTTGAATTAGAGCAACGGGGTTACAATGAGCAGTTCTTC. Protein sequence: CSVELEQRGYNEQFF.

This clone came up a few times. This sequence joins TRBV5-1 and TRBJ2-7; 10 nucleotides align to TRBD2. J was trimmed by 5 bases and V by 0 bases; bases with no gene match: 8. Looked up from germline, CDR1 is SGHRS and CDR2 is YFSETQ. The CDR3 is 16 amino acids. The chain's CDR3 is CASSLGLAGATDEQYF. The CDR3 DNA reads as TGCGCCAGCAGCTTGGGACTAGCGGGCGCCACGGACGAGCAGTACTTC.

The J gene is TRBJ1-3, the V gene TRBV9; tentatively, D is TRBD1 (6 bases). Germline CDR1 is SGDLS and CDR2 is YYNGEE. Trimming took 4 bases from V and 2 from J, leaving 19 bases between them. This CDR3 has 17 amino acids. CDR3 nucleotide sequence: TGTGCCAGCAGCCCACACTGGGACACCTATACTGGAAACACCATATATTTT. It specifies CASSPHWDTYTGNTIYF.

The CDR3 sequence is CASSPGQGREQFFNSPLHF. Here the CDR3 DNA reads TGCGCCAGCAGCCCCGGACAGGGGAGGGAACAGTTCTTTAATTCACCCCTCCACTTT. The chain is built from TRBV4-1 and TRBJ1-6; 9 bases fit TRBD1. The germline V gene encodes CDR1 MGHRA and CDR2 YSYEKL. This CDR3 contains 19 residues. Trimming cost V 4 bases and J 6 bases; bases outside gene matches: 16.

This clone was found a few times. The chain uses TRBV18 and TRBJ1-2; 8 nucleotides align to TRBD1. Trimming took 6 bases from V and 8 from J; bases not matched to a gene: 23. Germline-derived CDR1 and CDR2 are KGHSH and LQKENI. The CDR3 length is 18 residues. The CDR3 here is CASSPLGGTGPSKEGYTF. In DNA, the CDR3 is TGTGCCAGCTCTCCCTTAGGCGGGACAGGACCCTCTAAGGAGGGCTACACCTTC.

The chain uses TRBV18 and TRBJ2-7; D may be TRBD1 (5 bases). The CDR3 length is 12 residues. V lost 6 bases, J lost 2 bases, and 8 bases lay in between. Per the germline V gene, CDR1 is KGHSH and CDR2 is LQKENI. CDR3 sequence reads: CASSPTAYEQYF. Here the CDR3 DNA reads TGTGCCAGCTCTCCGACAGCCTACGAGCAGTACTTC.

This chain connects TRBV15 to TRBJ1-5, with a tentative D call TRBD1 (6 bases). The CDR3 runs 15 residues. Germline V gene data show CDR1 as LNHNV and CDR2 as YYDKDF (reference sequence). V was pared by 1 base and J by 3 bases, with 10 bases between. CDR3: CATSRVWDTNQPQHF. The DNA of the CDR3 is TGTGCCACCAGCAGAGTGTGGGACACCAATCAGCCCCAGCATTTT.

Concerning this clone: A far bigger clonotype differs at one base, so this is likely a read error. The chain couples TRBV14 to TRBJ2-3, with 9 bases fitting TRBD1. The CDR3 runs to 14 residues. The V gene's germline CDR1 is SGHDN and CDR2 FVKESK. V was clipped by 6 bases and J by 0 bases; unmatched bases: 1. CDR3 sequence: CASSGTGSTDTQYF. The DNA for the CDR3 is TGTGCCAGCAGTGGGACAGGGAGCACAGATACGCAGTATTTT.

The chain recombines TRBV27 with TRBJ1-6; D may be TRBD1 (5 bases). V lost 1 base and J lost 7, with 14 bases in between. Germline values: CDR1 MNHEY, CDR2 SMNVEV (reference sequence). The CDR3 runs 16 residues. Written as DNA, the CDR3 is TGTGCCAGCAGTTTATGGGGAGTCGGGGGGAATTCACCCCTCCACTTT. Amino acids: CASSLWGVGGNSPLHF.